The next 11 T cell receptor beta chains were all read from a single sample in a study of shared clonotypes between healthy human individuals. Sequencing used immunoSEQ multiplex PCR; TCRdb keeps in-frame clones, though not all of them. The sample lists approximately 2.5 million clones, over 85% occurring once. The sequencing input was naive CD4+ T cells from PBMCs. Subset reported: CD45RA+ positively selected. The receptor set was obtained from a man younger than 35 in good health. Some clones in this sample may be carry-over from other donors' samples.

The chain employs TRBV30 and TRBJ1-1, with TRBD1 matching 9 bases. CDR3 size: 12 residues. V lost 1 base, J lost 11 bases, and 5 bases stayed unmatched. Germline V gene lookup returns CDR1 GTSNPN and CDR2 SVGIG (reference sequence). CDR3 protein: CAWSEDRGGAFF. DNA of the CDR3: TGTGCCTGGAGTGAAGACAGGGGGGGTGCTTTCTTT.

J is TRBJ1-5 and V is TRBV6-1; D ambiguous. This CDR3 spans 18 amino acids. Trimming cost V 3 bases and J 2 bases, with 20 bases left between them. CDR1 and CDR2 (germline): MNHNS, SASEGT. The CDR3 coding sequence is TGTGCCAGCAGTGATTTCCCCCCCGGAATTTGGGGCAATCAGCCCCAGCATTTT. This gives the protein CASSDFPPGIWGNQPQHF.

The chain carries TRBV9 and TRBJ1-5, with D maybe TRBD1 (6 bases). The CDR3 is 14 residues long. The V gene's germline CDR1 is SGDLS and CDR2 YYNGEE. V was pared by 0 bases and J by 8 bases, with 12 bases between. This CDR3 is CASSVVAEGEPQHF. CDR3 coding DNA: TGTGCCAGCAGCGTAGTGGCGGAGGGGGAGCCCCAGCATTTT.

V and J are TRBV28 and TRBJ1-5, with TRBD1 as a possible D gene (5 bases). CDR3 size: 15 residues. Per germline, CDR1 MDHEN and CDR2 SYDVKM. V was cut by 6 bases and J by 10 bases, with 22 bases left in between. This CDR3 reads CASRSAGTLITPQHF. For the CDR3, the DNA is TGTGCCAGCAGGTCAGCCGGGACCCTGATCACCCCCCAGCATTTT.

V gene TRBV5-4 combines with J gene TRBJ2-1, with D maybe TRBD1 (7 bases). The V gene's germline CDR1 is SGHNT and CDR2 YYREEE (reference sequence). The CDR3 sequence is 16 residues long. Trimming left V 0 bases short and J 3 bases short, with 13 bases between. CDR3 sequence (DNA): TGTGCCAGCAGCTTGGCCGCGGGACAGAGCTACAATGAGCAGTTCTTC. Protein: CASSLAAGQSYNEQFF. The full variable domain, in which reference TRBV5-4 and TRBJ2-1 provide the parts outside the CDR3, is ETGVTQSPTHLIKTRGQQVTLRCSSQSGHNTVSWYQQALGQGPQFIFQYYREEENGRGNFPPRFSGLQFPNYSSELNVNALELDDSALYLCASSLAAGQSYNEQFFGPGTRLTVL.

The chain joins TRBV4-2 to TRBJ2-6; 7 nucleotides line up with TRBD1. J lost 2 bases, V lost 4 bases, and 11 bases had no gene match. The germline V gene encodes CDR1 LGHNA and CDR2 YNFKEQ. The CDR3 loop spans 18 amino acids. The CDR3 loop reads CASSLGIDRATGANVLTF. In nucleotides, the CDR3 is TGTGCCAGCAGCCTAGGGATAGACAGGGCAACTGGGGCCAACGTCCTGACTTTC.

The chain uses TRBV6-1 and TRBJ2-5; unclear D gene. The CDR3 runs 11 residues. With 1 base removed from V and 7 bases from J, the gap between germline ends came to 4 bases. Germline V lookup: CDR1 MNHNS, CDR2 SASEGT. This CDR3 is CASSEGRTQYF. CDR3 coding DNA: TGTGCCAGCAGTGAAGGGCGGACCCAGTACTTC.

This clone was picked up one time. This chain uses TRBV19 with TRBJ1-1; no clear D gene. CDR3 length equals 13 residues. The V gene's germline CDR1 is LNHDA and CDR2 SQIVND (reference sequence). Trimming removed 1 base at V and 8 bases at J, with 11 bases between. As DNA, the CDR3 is TGTGCCAGTAGTATAGTGCCTCAAGGAGAAGCTTTCTTT. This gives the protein CASSIVPQGEAFF.

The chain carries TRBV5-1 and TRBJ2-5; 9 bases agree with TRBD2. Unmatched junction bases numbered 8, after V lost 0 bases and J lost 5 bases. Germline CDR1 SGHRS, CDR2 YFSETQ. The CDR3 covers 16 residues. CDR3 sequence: CASSLGLSGSVETQYF. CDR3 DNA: TGCGCCAGCAGCTTGGGCCTTAGCGGGAGTGTGGAGACCCAGTACTTC. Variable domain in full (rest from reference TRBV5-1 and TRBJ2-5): KAGVTQTPRYLIKTRGQQVTLSCSPISGHRSVSWYQQTPGQGLQFLFEYFSETQRNKGNFPGRFSGRQFSNSRSEMNVSTLELGDSALYLCASSLGLSGSVETQYFGPGTRLLVL.

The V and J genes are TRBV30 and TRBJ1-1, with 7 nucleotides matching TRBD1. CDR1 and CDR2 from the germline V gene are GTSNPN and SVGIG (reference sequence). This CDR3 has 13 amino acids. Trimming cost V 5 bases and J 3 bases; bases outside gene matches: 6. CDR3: CAWDRVLDTEAFF. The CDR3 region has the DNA TGTGCCTGGGACAGGGTTCTGGACACTGAAGCTTTCTTT.

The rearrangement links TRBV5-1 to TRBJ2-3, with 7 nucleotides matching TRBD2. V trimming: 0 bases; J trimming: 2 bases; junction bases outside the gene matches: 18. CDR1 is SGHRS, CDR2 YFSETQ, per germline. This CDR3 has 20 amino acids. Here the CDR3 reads CASSLDGRIQQLPNTDTQYF. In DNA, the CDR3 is TGCGCCAGCAGCTTGGACGGGAGGATCCAACAACTCCCAAACACAGATACGCAGTATTTT.